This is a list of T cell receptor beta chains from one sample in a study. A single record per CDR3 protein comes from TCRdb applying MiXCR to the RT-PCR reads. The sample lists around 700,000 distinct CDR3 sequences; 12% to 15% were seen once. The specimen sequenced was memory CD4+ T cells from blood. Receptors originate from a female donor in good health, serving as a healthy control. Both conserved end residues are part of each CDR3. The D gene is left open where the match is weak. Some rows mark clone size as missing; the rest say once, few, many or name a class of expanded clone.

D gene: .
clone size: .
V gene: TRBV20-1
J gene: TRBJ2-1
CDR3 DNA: TGCAGTGCTAGAGTCGGGTCGAGCTCCTACAATGAGCAGTTCTTC
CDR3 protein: CSARVGSSSYNEQFF

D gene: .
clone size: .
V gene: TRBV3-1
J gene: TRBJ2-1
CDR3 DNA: TGTGCCAGCAGCCATAGTGAGTTAAATGAGCAGTTCTTC
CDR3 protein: CASSHSELNEQFF

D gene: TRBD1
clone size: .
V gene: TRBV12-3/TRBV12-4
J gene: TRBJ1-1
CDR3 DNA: TGTGCCAGCACCCTCACGACAGGGGGAGGAACTGAAGCTTTCTTT
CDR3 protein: CASTLTTGGGTEAFF

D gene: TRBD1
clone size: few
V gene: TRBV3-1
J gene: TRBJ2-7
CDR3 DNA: TGTGCCAGCAGCCAAAACCGGGACAGGGGCTACGAGCAGTACTTC
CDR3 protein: CASSQNRDRGYEQYF

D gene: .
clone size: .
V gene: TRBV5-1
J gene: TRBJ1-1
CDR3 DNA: TGCGCCAGCAGCTTGGGGCAGGCATTGAACACTGAAGCTTTCTTT
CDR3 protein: CASSLGQALNTEAFF

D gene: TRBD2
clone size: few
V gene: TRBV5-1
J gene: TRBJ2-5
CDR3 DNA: TGCGCCAGCAGCCTACTAGCGGGAGGAGAAGAGACCCAGTACTTC
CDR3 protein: CASSLLAGGEETQYF

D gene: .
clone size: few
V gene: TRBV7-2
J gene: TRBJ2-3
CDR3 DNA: TGTGCCAGCAGCCTAGGGGGCTCTAGCGGGAGCACAGATACGCAGTATTTT
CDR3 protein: CASSLGGSSGSTDTQYF

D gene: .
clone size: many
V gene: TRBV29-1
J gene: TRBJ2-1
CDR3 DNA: TGCAGCGAGGGGATCAGTAAGGGGGAGCAGTTCTTC
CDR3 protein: CSEGISKGEQFF

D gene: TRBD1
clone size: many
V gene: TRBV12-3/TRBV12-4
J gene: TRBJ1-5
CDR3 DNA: TGTGCCAGCAGCAAAGGACAGGGTCACAATCAGCCCCAGCATTTT
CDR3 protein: CASSKGQGHNQPQHF

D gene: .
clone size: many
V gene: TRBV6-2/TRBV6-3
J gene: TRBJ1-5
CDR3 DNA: TGTGCCAGCAGTACCACATCGAGCAATCAGCCCCAGCATTTT
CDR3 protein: CASSTTSSNQPQHF

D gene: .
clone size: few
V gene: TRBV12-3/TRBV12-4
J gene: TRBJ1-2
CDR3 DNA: TGTGCCAGCAGTTTAGGGCAGGGAATCCCTGGCTACACCTTC
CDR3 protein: CASSLGQGIPGYTF

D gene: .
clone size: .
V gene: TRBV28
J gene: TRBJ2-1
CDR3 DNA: TGTGCCAGCAGTTCTGGGGGGAACAATGAGCAGTTCTTC
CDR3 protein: CASSSGGNNEQFF

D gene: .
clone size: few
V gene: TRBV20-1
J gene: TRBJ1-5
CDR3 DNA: TGCAGTGCTAGAGAGGCCGGGACTCAGCCCCAGCATTTT
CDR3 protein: CSAREAGTQPQHF

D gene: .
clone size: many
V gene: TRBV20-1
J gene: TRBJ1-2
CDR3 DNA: TGCAGTGCTAGAGGGTCGTTCGGATATGGCTACACCTTC
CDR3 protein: CSARGSFGYGYTF

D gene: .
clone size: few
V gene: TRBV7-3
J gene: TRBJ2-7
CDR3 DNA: TGTGCCAGCAGCTTAATTCAGGGCCGCGAGCAGTACTTC
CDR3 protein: CASSLIQGREQYF

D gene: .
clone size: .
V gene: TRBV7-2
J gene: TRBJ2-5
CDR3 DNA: TGTGCCAGCAGCTTTTATGCGGACCGGCAGACCCAGTACTTC
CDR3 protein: CASSFYADRQTQYF

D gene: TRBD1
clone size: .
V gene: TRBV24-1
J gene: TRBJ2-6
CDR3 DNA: TGTGCCACCAGTGAGGCTCCAGGGGGCCCTGGGGCCAACGTCCTGACTTTC
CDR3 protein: CATSEAPGGPGANVLTF

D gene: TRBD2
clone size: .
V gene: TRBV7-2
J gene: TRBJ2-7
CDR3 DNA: TGTGCCAGCAGCTTCCAGACTAGCGGGAGTTACGAGCAGTACTTC
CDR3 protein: CASSFQTSGSYEQYF

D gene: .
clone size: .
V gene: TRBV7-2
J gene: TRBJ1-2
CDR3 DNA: TGTGCCAGCAGCCTCATACCGGGCTTCTATGGCTACACCTTC
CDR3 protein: CASSLIPGFYGYTF

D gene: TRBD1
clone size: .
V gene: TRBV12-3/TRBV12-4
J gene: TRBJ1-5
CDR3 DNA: TGTGCCAGCAGGGACGACAGGGGCAATCAGCCCCAGCATTTT
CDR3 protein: CASRDDRGNQPQHF

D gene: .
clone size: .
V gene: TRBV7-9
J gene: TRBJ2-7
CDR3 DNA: TGTGCCAGCAGCTTAGATCGACAGAACAACGAGCAGTACTTC
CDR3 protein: CASSLDRQNNEQYF

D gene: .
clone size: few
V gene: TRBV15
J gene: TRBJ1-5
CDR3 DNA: TGTGCCACCAGCAGAGAGAATAGCAATCAGCCCCAGCATTTT
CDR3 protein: CATSRENSNQPQHF

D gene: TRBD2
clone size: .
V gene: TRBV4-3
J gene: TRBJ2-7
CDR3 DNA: TGCGCCAGCAGCCAAGGTCTGGAGCGGGGACGCGAGCAGTACTTC
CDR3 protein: CASSQGLERGREQYF

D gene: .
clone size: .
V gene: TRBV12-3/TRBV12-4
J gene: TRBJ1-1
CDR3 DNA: TGTGCCAGCAGTCAACAGGGATGGCCTGAAGCTTTCTTT
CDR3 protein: CASSQQGWPEAFF

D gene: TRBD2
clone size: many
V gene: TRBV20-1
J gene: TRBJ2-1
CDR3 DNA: TGCAGTGCCCCCACCCGGGCTAGCGGGGACAATGAGCAGTTCTTC
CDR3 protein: CSAPTRASGDNEQFF

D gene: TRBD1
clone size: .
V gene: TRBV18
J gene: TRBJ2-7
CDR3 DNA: TGTGCCAGCTCACCAAGCCAGGGGGCCTTCTCCTACGAGCAGTACTTC
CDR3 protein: CASSPSQGAFSYEQYF

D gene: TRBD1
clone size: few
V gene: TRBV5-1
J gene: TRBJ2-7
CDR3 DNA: TGCGCCAGCAGCTGGGGACAGTCGGGGGAGCAGTACTTC
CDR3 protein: CASSWGQSGEQYF

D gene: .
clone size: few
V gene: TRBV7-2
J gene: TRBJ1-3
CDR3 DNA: TGTGCCAGCAGCTTGCAGGGTTTTCGCTCTGGAAACACCATATATTTT
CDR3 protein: CASSLQGFRSGNTIYF

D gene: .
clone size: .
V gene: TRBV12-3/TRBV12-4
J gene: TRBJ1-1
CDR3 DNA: TGTGCCAGCACCCTGTGGCCGGGATTGAACACTGAAGCTTTCTTT
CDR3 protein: CASTLWPGLNTEAFF

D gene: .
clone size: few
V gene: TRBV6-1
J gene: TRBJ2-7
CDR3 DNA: TGTGCCAGCAGTGAAAGGGGGACTATCGACGAGCAGTACTTC
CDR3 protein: CASSERGTIDEQYF

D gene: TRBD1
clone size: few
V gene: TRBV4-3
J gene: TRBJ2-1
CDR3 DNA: TGCGCCAGCAGCCCTCATGGGACAGGGGTCTACAATGAGCAGTTCTTC
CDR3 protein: CASSPHGTGVYNEQFF

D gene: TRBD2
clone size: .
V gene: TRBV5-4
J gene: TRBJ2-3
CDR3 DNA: TGTGCCAGCAGCTTGGATTTAGCGGGGGCCCCCCACCCGCAGTATTTT
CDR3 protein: CASSLDLAGAPHPQYF

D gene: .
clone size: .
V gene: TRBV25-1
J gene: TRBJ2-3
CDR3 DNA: TGTGCCAGCAGTGACGTGACGGGACCCACAGATACGCAGTATTTT
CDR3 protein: CASSDVTGPTDTQYF

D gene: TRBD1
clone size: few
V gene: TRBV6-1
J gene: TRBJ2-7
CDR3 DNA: TGTGCCAGCAGAGGACAGGGGTTTTACGAGCAGTACTTC
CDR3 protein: CASRGQGFYEQYF

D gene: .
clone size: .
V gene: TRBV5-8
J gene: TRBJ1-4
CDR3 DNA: TGTGCCAGCAGTGAGGTGTTTGTGCAGTTAGAAGAAAAACTGTTTTTT
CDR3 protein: CASSEVFVQLEEKLFF

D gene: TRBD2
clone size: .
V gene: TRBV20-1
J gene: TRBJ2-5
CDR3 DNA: TGCAGTGCTAACGGAGCGGGAGGGGATGGAGAGACCCAGTACTTC
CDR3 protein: CSANGAGGDGETQYF

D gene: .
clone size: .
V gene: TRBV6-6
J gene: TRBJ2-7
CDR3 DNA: TGTGCCAGCAGTCCCGGTTGGATCCACGAGCAGTACTTC
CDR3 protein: CASSPGWIHEQYF

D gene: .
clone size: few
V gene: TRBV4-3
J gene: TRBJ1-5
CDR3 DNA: TGCGCCAGCAGCCAAGTGGCGGGTCTTAGCAATCAGCCCCAGCATTTT
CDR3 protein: CASSQVAGLSNQPQHF

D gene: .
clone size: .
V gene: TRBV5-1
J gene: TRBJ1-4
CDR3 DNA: TGCGCCAGCAGCTTGGTCCACCCTCGGGATGAAAAACTGTTTTTT
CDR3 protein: CASSLVHPRDEKLFF

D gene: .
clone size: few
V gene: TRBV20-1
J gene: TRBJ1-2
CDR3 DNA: TGCAGTCCCGGCTCTAACTATGGCTACACCTTC
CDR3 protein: CSPGSNYGYTF

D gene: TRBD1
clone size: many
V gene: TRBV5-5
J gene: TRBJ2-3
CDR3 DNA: TGTGCCAGCAGCCGGTCGAGGACAGGGGCTAGCACAGATACGCAGTATTTT
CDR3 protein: CASSRSRTGASTDTQYF

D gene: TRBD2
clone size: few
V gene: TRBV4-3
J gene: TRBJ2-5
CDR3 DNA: TGCGCCAGCAGCCAAGGCCTGGTAGCGGGACGTGAGACCCAGTACTTC
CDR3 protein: CASSQGLVAGRETQYF

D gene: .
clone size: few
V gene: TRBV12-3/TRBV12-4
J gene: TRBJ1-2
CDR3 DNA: TGTGCCAGCAGCCGAGGACACCTGAGCTATGGCTACACCTTC
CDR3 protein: CASSRGHLSYGYTF

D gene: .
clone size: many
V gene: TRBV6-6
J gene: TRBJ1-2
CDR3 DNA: TGTGCCAGCAGTTACGTCGACGGTGGCTACACCTTC
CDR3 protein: CASSYVDGGYTF

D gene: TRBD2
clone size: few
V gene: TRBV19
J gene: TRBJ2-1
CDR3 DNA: TGTGCCAGTATGAGGACTAGTACAGACAATGAGCAGTTCTTC
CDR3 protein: CASMRTSTDNEQFF

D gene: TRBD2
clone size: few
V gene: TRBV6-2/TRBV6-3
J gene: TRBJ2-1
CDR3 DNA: TGTGCCAGCAGTTACCCCGGGACTAGCGGGAGGAATGAGCAGTTCTTC
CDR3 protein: CASSYPGTSGRNEQFF

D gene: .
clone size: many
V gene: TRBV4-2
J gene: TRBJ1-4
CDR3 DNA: TGTGCCAGCAGCCAAGATCGGGGAGGGGGAATTGAAAAACTGTTTTTT
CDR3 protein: CASSQDRGGGIEKLFF

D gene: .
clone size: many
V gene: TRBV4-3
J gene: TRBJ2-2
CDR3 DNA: TGCGCCAGCAGCCAAGGGTGGCTAGCGAACACCGGGGAGCTGTTTTTT
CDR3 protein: CASSQGWLANTGELFF

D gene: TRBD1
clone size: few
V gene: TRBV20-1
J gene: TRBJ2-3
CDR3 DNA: TGCAGTGCTAGAGATGCCCCGGGACAGGGCATCACAGATACGCAGTATTTT
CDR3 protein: CSARDAPGQGITDTQYF

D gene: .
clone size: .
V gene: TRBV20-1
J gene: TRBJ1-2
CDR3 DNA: TGCAGTGCCGGGAAGGGGGAGATGGATGGCTACACCTTC
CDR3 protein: CSAGKGEMDGYTF

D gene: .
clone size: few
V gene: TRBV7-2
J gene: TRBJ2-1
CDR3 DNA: TGTGCCAGCAGGAATAGGGGTGAGCAGTTCTTC
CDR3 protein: CASRNRGEQFF

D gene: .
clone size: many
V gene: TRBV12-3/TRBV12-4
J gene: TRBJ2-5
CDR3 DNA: TGCGCCAGCAGCTTGGGTCCAGCTCAAGAGACCCAGTACTTC
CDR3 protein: CASSLGPAQETQYF

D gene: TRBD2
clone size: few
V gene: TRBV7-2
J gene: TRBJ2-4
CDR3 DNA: TGTGCCAGCAGCTTAGTTTTCGCTAGCGGGCTCCCAGCCAAAAACATTCAGTACTTC
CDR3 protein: CASSLVFASGLPAKNIQYF

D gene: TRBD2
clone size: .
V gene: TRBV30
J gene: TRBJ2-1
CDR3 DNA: TGTGCCTGGAGTCGACTAGCGGGAGGCAATGAGCAGTTCTTC
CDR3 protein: CAWSRLAGGNEQFF